This is a list of T cell receptor beta chains from one sample in a study of T cells in Graves' hyperthyroidism and ophthalmopathy. TCRdb re-derived calls from the multiplex PCR reads in MiXCR, one entry per CDR3 protein. The table has some 490,000 distinct CDR3 sequences, under 25% seen once. The sequencing sample was made of blood. The receptors shown here come from a woman aged 65 to 85 with Graves' ophthalmopathy. CDR3s include the opening cysteine and the closing phenylalanine or tryptophan. A D gene is named only where the DNA matches it firmly. Clone size appears in some rows only: once, few, many, or a class for an expanded clone.

clone size: -; V gene: TRBV12-3/TRBV12-4; D gene: TRBD2; J gene: TRBJ2-2; CDR3 protein: CASSLFTGGSTGELFF; CDR3 DNA: TGTGCCAGCAGTCTTTTTACGGGAGGGTCCACCGGGGAGCTGTTTTTT
clone size: -; V gene: TRBV3-1; D gene: TRBD1; J gene: TRBJ1-6; CDR3 protein: CASSQLRQGSPLHF; CDR3 DNA: TGTGCCAGCAGCCAACTTAGACAGGGATCACCCCTCCACTTT
clone size: few; V gene: TRBV6-1; D gene: -; J gene: TRBJ2-7; CDR3 protein: CASSEGGFYEQYF; CDR3 DNA: TGTGCCAGCAGTGAGGGTGGGTTCTACGAGCAGTACTTC
clone size: -; V gene: TRBV19; D gene: TRBD1; J gene: TRBJ1-5; CDR3 protein: CATHRTGVSNQPQHF; CDR3 DNA: TGTGCCACCCACCGGACAGGGGTGAGCAATCAGCCCCAGCATTTT
clone size: -; V gene: TRBV6-1; D gene: -; J gene: TRBJ2-2; CDR3 protein: CASVDHNSNTGELFF; CDR3 DNA: TGTGCCAGCGTCGACCATAATTCGAACACCGGGGAGCTGTTTTTT
clone size: few; V gene: TRBV6-2/TRBV6-3; D gene: -; J gene: TRBJ1-5; CDR3 protein: CASSRRGEGLNQPQHF; CDR3 DNA: TGTGCCAGCAGTCGGAGGGGTGAAGGTCTCAATCAGCCCCAGCATTTT
clone size: -; V gene: TRBV5-4; D gene: TRBD2; J gene: TRBJ2-5; CDR3 protein: CASSWGLAVQETQYF; CDR3 DNA: TGTGCCAGCAGCTGGGGACTAGCGGTACAAGAGACCCAGTACTTC
clone size: -; V gene: TRBV19; D gene: TRBD1; J gene: TRBJ1-5; CDR3 protein: CATRTGGQPQHF; CDR3 DNA: TGTGCCACTCGGACAGGGGGTCAGCCCCAGCATTTT
clone size: many; V gene: TRBV2; D gene: -; J gene: TRBJ2-5; CDR3 protein: CASSVELFQETQYF; CDR3 DNA: TGTGCCAGCAGTGTGGAGCTGTTCCAAGAGACCCAGTACTTC
clone size: few; V gene: TRBV9; D gene: -; J gene: TRBJ2-2; CDR3 protein: CASSPSPESGELFF; CDR3 DNA: TGTGCCAGCAGCCCCAGTCCGGAGTCCGGGGAGCTGTTTTTT
clone size: many; V gene: TRBV12-3/TRBV12-4; D gene: -; J gene: TRBJ1-2; CDR3 protein: CASSRGASSSRDGYTF; CDR3 DNA: TGTGCCAGCAGCCGCGGGGCCAGCTCGTCACGGGATGGCTACACCTTC
clone size: -; V gene: TRBV11-3; D gene: TRBD2; J gene: TRBJ2-2; CDR3 protein: CASSSDMASGRKELFF; CDR3 DNA: TGTGCCAGCAGCTCCGACATGGCCAGCGGGAGGAAAGAGCTGTTTTTT
clone size: -; V gene: TRBV24-1; D gene: -; J gene: TRBJ2-2; CDR3 protein: CATSSRANTGELFF; CDR3 DNA: TGTGCCACCAGTAGTAGGGCTAACACCGGGGAGCTGTTTTTT
clone size: few; V gene: TRBV12-3/TRBV12-4; D gene: -; J gene: TRBJ1-4; CDR3 protein: CASNLNEKLFF; CDR3 DNA: TGTGCCAGCAACCTTAATGAAAAACTGTTTTTT
clone size: -; V gene: TRBV20-1; D gene: TRBD1; J gene: TRBJ2-3; CDR3 protein: CSASWGQGVTDTQYF; CDR3 DNA: TGCAGTGCTAGCTGGGGACAGGGCGTCACAGATACGCAGTATTTT
clone size: many; V gene: TRBV3-1; D gene: -; J gene: TRBJ1-2; CDR3 protein: CASSQGTTNYGYTF; CDR3 DNA: TGTGCCAGCAGCCAAGGGACAACTAACTATGGCTACACCTTC
clone size: once; V gene: TRBV5-1; D gene: -; J gene: TRBJ2-1; CDR3 protein: CASSLSGPGGGEQFF; CDR3 DNA: TGCGCCAGCAGCTTGTCGGGTCCCGGGGGCGGTGAGCAGTTCTTC
clone size: many; V gene: TRBV18; D gene: TRBD1; J gene: TRBJ1-5; CDR3 protein: CASSPGTGPQHF; CDR3 DNA: TGTGCCAGCTCACCAGGGACAGGGCCCCAGCATTTT
clone size: few; V gene: TRBV6-1; D gene: TRBD2; J gene: TRBJ2-1; CDR3 protein: CASPGLAGDNEQFF; CDR3 DNA: TGTGCCAGCCCTGGACTAGCGGGAGACAATGAGCAGTTCTTC
clone size: few; V gene: TRBV12-3/TRBV12-4; D gene: TRBD1; J gene: TRBJ2-7; CDR3 protein: CASSRPGQGTGEQYF; CDR3 DNA: TGTGCCAGCAGCAGACCGGGACAGGGGACGGGCGAGCAGTACTTC
clone size: -; V gene: TRBV5-6; D gene: TRBD2; J gene: TRBJ2-2; CDR3 protein: CASSDRLAGDTGELFF; CDR3 DNA: TGTGCCAGCAGCGACAGACTAGCGGGGGACACCGGGGAGCTGTTTTTT
clone size: -; V gene: TRBV5-1; D gene: -; J gene: TRBJ2-1; CDR3 protein: CASSLEILGSEQFF; CDR3 DNA: TGCGCCAGCAGCTTGGAAATTCTCGGGAGTGAGCAGTTCTTC
clone size: -; V gene: TRBV24-1; D gene: TRBD2; J gene: TRBJ2-1; CDR3 protein: CATSSLAGNNEQFF; CDR3 DNA: TGTGCCACCAGTAGCCTAGCGGGGAACAATGAGCAGTTCTTC
clone size: -; V gene: TRBV12-3/TRBV12-4; D gene: TRBD1; J gene: TRBJ1-5; CDR3 protein: CASSLKQGASQPQHF; CDR3 DNA: TGTGCCAGCAGTTTAAAACAGGGGGCCTCTCAGCCCCAGCATTTT
clone size: -; V gene: TRBV18; D gene: TRBD1; J gene: TRBJ1-4; CDR3 protein: CASSPLQGVTNEKLFF; CDR3 DNA: TGTGCCAGCTCACCATTACAGGGGGTGACTAATGAAAAACTGTTTTTT